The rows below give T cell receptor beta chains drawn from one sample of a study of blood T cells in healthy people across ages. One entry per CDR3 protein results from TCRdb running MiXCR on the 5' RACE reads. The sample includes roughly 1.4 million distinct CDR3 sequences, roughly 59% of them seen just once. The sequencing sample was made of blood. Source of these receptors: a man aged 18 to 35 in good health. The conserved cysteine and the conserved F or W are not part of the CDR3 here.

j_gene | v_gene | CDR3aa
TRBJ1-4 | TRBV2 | ASTDSTLRPEPTSEKLF
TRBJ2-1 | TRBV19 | ASSISLIQVAYNEQF
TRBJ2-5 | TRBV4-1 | ASSQGQLVQETQY
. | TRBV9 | ASSPRWAGPHEQY
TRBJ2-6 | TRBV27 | ATRLSGANVLT
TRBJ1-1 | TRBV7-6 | ASSLRKAAEAF
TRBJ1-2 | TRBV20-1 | SAATEISYGYT
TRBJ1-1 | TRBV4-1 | ASSQTDRLNTEAF
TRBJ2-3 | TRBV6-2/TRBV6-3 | ASSYRTTDTQY
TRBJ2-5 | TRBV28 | ASSLTGSETQY
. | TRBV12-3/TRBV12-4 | ASSLSSSHEQY
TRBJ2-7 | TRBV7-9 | ASSFGEFAYEQY
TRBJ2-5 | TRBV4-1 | ASSQVQRGEETQY
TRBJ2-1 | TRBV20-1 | SASRSNEQF
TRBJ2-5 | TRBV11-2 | ASSLHPWETQY
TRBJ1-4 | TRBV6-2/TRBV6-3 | ASSYEGGKLF
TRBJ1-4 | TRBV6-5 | ASSSHRGVNEKLF
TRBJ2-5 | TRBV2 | ASSERRSGETQY
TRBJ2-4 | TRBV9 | ASNGASGLLGNIQY
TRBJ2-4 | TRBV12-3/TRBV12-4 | ASSLGQGGGDIQY
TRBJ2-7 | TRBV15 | ATSRDTSYEQY
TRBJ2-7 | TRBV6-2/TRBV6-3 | ASSYSWTGNYEQY
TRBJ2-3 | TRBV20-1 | SASGGADTQY
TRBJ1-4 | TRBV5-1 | ASSRDQGVGEKLF
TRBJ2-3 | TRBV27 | ASSLSGQGRQY
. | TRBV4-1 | ASSFSGRVRETQY
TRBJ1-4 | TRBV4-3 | ASSQDWMGRNEKLF
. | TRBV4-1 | ASSQVFQGAVYEQY
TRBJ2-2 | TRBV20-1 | SARDINRGELF
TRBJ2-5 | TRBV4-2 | ASSHPGSQETQY
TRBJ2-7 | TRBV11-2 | ASSVRDNPCEQY
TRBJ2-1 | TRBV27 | ASSFNSHNEQF
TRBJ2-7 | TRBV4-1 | ASSQPPGTGTYEQY
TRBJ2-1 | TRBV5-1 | ASSFRDRNAYNEQF
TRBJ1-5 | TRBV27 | ASRGAGYNQPQH
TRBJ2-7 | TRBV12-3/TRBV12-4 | ASSFGSTDLTTYEQY
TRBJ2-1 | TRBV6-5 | ASSLAVPSYNEQF
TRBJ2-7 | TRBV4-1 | ASSHLAATSYEQY
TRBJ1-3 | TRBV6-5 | ASSYQGSGNTIY
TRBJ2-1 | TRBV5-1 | ASSLRAYGGSSYNEQF
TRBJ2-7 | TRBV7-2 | ASSSHRLAGPSYEQY
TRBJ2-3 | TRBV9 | ASSPRGGTGFDTQY
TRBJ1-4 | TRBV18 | ASSLSALQNEKLF
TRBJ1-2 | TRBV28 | ASTPPGNYGYT
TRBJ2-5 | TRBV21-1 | ASSKPVKGLQETQY
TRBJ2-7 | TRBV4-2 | ASSRVLADSSYEQY
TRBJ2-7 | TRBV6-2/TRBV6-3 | ASSRLAGSFDEQY
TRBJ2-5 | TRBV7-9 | ASSKEGGQY
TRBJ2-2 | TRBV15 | ATSRAETGELF
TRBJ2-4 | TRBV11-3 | ASSGGEGIQY
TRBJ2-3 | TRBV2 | ASSEEGASGGSTDTQY
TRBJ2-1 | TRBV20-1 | SAGGLAGGSSYNEQF
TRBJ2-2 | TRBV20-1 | SVVGGRAYTGELF
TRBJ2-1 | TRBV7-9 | ASSSGGLAERNEQF
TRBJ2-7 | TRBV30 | AWSTYPDSPYEQY
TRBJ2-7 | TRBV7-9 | ASSLTAWNQSYEQY
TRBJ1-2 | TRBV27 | ASSLLGHYGYT
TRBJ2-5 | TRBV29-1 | SVRLDRVQETQY
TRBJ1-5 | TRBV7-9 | ASSSPQTGYQPQH